The T cell receptor (beta chain) described here comes from a study of T cells in localized non-small cell lung cancer. Profiled with immunoSEQ multiplex PCR; TCRdb holds only in-frame clones, not every one. The table records about 21,000 clones, approximately 83% of them present only once. This clone has only one observation. The sample in question was peripheral blood, obtained before any cancer treatment. The sequence was collected from a man aged 40 to 70 with stage I lung adenocarcinoma.

The CDR3 bases are TGCGCCAGCAGTGATGGAATAGCATACAATGAGCAGTTCTTC. Protein sequence: CASSDGIAYNEQFF. The V call is TRBV5-1, the J call TRBJ2-1, with D unresolved. The germline V and J ends were trimmed by 5 bases and 4 bases, with 13 bases remaining between them. This CDR3 is 14 amino acids long. Germline V gives CDR1 SGHRS, CDR2 YFSETQ.